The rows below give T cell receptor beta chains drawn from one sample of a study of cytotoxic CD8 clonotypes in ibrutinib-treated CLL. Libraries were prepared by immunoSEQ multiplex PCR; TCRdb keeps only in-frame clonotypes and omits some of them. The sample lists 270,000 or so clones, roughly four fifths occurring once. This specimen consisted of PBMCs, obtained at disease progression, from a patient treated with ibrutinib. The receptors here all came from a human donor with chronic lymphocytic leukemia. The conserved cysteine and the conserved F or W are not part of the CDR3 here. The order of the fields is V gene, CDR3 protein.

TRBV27 ASGLTGTGRNEQF
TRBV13 ASSFRDRGGYGYT
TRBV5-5 ASSLTRDRQGSNQPQH
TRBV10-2 ASASLSGELF
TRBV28 ASNGGDRAGIEKLF
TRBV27 ASSFSTGRRTTEAF
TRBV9 ASSVGASYEQY
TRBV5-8 ASSPTGGASGANVLT
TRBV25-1 ASSEFWESGQY
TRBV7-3 ASSQTGLAGGGGKQY
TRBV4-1 ASSYKGRPNTGELF
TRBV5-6 ASSLRISRRPQH
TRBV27 ASSFGQGYEQY
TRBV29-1 SVVAVSSYNEQF
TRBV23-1 ASSQSTGQGNYGYT
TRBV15 ATEDMARGPTNEKLF
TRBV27 ASSFTNSPLH
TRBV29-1 SVAYSSYEQY
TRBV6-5 ASTPTGGFKGYT
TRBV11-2 ASTPFGGGLEQY
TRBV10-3 AISLAGTDTQY
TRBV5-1 ASSLLAGAGDTQY
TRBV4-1 ASSQEGQSSGNTIY
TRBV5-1 ASSSRKSTGSLAKNIQY
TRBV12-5 ASGLVRDRVNEQF
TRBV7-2 ASSLKGGAGYT
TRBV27 ASSNTGQGAYEQY
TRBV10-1 ASSESGKNTGELF
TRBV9 ASSVRPGRDVNTEAF
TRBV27 ASSLNRVQPQH
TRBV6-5 ASSAGAHNYGHT
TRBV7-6 ASSLRRGGKLF
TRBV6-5 ASSYFGSEETQY
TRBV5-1 ASSLVGFSEQY
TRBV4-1 ASSQLWRDGEQY
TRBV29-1 SVESYFPEAF
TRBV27 ASSTLAGGHYTQY
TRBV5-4 ASSPRSPTGVNYGYT
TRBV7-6 ASSRLPAGTQETQY
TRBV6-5 ASRAGREGGNTIY
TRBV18 ASSPGTVKGDTQY
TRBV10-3 AISAQAGVINEQF
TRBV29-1 SVELESDTQY
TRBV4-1 ASSNGLTGGTEAF
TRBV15 ATSRGDRVAYYGYT
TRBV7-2 ASSLVAAGTDTQY
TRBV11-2 ASSVTGSSTDTQY
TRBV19 ASRDMGITEAF
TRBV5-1 ASSGGTGYNSPLH